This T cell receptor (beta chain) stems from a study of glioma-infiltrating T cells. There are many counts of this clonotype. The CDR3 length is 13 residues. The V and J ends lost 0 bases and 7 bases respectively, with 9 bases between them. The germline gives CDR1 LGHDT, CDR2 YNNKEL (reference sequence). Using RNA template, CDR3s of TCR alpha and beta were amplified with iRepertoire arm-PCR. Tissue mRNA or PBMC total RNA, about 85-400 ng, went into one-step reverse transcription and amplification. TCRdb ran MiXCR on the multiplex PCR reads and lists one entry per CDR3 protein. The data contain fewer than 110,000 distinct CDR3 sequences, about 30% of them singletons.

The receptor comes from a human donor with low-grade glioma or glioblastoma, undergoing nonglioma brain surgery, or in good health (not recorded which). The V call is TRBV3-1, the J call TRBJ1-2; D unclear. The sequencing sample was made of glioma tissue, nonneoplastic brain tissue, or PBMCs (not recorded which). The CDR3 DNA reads TGTGCCAGCAGCCAAGATATCCCCCCTGGCTACACCTTC. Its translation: CASSQDIPPGYTF.